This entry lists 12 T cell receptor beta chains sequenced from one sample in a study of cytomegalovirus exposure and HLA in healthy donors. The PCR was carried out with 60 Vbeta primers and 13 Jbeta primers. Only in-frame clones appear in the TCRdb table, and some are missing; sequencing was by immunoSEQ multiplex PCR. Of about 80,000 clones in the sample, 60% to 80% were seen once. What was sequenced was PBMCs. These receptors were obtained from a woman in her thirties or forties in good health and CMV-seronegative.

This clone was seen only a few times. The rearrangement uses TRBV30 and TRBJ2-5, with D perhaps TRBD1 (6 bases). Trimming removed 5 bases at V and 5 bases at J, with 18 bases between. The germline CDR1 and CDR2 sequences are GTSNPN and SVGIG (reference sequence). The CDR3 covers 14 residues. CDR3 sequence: CAWAQGSVPETQYF. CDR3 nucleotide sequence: TGTGCCTGGGCACAGGGTTCGGTCCCGGAGACCCAGTACTTC.

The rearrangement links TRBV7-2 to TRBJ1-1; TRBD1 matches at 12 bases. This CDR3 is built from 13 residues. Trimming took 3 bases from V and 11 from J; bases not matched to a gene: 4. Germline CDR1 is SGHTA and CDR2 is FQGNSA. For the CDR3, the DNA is TGTGCCAGCAGCTTCCGGGACAGGGGGCCGGCTTTCTTT. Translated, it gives CASSFRDRGPAFF.

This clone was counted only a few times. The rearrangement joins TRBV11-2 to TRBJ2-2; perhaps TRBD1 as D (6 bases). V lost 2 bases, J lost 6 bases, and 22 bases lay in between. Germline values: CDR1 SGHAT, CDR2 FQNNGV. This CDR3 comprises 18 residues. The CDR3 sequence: CASSLIKGQGNVAGELFF. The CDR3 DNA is TGTGCCAGCAGCTTAATTAAAGGGCAGGGGAATGTAGCCGGGGAGCTGTTTTTT.

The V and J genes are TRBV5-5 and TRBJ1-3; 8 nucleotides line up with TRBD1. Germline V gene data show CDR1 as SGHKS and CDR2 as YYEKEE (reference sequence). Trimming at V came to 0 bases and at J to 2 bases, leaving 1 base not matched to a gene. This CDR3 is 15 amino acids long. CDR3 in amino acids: CASSLATGAGNTIYF. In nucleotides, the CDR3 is TGTGCCAGCAGCTTGGCGACAGGGGCTGGAAACACCATATATTTT.

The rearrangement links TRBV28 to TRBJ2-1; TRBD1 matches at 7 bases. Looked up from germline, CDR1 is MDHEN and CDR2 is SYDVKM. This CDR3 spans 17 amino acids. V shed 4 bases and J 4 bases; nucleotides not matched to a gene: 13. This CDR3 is CASSSLSSGGRYNEQFF. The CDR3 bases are TGTGCCAGCAGTTCGCTGTCGTCAGGGGGTAGGTACAATGAGCAGTTCTTC. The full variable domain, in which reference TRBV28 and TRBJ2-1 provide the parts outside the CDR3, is DVKVTQSSRYLVKRTGEKVFLECVQDMDHENMFWYRQDPGLGLRLIYFSYDVKMKEKGDIPEGYSVSREKKERFSLILESASTNQTSMYLCASSSLSSGGRYNEQFFGPGTRLTVL.

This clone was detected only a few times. The CDR3 coding sequence is TGTGCCAGCAGCCGAACACTAGTTTTCCCCGGGGAGCTGTTTTTT. Its protein is CASSRTLVFPGELFF. The gene calls are TRBV11-2 and TRBJ2-2; D possibly corresponds to TRBD2 (5 bases). Trimming took off 5 bases at V and 6 bases at J, with 16 bases between the two ends. Per germline, CDR1 SGHAT and CDR2 FQNNGV. The CDR3 sequence is 15 residues long.

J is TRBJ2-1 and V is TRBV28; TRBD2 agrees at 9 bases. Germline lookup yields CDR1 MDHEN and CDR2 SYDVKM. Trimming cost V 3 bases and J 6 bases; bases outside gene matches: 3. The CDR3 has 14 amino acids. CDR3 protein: CASSLLAGINEQFF. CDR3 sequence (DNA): TGTGCCAGCAGTTTGCTAGCGGGAATCAATGAGCAGTTCTTC.

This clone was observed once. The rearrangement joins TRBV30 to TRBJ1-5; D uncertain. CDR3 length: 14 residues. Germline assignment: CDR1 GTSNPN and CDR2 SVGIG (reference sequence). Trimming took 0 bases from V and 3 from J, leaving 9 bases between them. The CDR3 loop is CAWSVLGLNQPQHF. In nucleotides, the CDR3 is TGTGCCTGGAGTGTACTAGGCCTCAATCAGCCCCAGCATTTT. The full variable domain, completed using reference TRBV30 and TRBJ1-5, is SQTIHQWPATLVQPVGSPLSLECTVEGTSNPNLYWYRQAAGRGLQLLFYSVGIGQISSEVPQNLSASRPQDRQFILSSKKLLLSDSGFYLCAWSVLGLNQPQHFGDGTRLSIL.

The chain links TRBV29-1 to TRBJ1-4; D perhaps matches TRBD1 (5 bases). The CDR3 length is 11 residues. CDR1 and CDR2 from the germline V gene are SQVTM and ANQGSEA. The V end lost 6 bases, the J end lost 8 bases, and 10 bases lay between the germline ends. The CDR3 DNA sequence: TGCAGCGTGGGGCAGCAGGAAAAACTGTTTTTT. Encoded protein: CSVGQQEKLFF.

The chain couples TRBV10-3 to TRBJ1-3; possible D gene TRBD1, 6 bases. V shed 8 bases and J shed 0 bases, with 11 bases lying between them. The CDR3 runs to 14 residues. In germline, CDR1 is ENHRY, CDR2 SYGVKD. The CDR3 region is CAIGQGTSGNTIYF. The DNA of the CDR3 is TGTGCCATCGGCCAGGGGACCTCTGGAAACACCATATATTTT.

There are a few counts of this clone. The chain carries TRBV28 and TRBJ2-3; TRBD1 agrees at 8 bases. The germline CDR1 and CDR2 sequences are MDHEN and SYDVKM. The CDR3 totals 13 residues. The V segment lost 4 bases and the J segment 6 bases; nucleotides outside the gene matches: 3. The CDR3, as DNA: TGTGCCAGCAGTTCCTGGGACAGGGATACGCAGTATTTT. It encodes CASSSWDRDTQYF.

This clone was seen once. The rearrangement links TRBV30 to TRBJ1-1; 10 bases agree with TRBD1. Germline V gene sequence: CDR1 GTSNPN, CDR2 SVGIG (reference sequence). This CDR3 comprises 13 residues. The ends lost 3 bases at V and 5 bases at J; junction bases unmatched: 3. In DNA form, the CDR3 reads TGTGCCTGGAGATCGGACAGGGGGACTGAAGCTTTCTTT. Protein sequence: CAWRSDRGTEAFF.